A single T cell receptor beta chain is shown here with its context. The PCR contained 60 Vbeta and 13 Jbeta primers. Assay: immunoSEQ multiplex PCR; the TCRdb copy retains only in-frame clones and omits some. The profile shows 55,000 to 80,000 clones, over 70% of them singletons. The sample originates from a study of cytomegalovirus exposure and HLA in healthy donors. The germline V gene encodes CDR1 MNHEY and CDR2 SVGAGI. This CDR3 spans 15 amino acids. With 2 bases removed from V and 0 bases from J, the gap between germline ends came to 10 bases. This receptor was obtained from a man between 65 and 79 years old in good health and CMV-seronegative. The chain employs TRBV6-5 and TRBJ1-2, with D maybe TRBD1 (5 bases). Sequencing was done on a sample of PBMCs. The CDR3 protein is CASSYHTGANYGYTF. In nucleotides, the CDR3 is TGTGCCAGCAGTTACCATACGGGGGCTAACTATGGCTACACCTTC.